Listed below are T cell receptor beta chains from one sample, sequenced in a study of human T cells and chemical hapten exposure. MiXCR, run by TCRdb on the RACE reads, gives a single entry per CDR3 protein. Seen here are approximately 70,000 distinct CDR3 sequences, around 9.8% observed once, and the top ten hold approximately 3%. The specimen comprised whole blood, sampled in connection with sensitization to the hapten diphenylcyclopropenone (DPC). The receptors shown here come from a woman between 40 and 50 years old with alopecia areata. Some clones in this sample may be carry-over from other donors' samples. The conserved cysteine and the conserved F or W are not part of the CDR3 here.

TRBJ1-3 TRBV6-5 ASSSGGFSGNTIY
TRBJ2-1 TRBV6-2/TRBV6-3 ASSYLGGDYNEQF
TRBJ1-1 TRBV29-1 SVEGVGAEAF
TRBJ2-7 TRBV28 ASSLGRVSYEQY
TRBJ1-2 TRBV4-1 ASSQVQGGEDGYT
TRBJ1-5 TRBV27 ASSLKLNQPQH
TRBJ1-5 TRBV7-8 ALGVSNQPQH
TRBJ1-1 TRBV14 ASSQVGTGALNTEAF
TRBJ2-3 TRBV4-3 ASSLGRSTDTQY
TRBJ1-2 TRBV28 ASSFGAGGYGYT
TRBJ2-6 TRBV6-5 ASRATVSGANVLT
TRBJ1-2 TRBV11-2 ASSRDRYGYT
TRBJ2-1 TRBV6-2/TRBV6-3 ASMPSGGNNEQF
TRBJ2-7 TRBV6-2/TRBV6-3 ASSRLAYEQY
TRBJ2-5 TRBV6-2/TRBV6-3 ATRLAGAQETQY
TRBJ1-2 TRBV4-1 ASSQGAMYGYT
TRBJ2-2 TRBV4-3 ASSQEFLSGGQTGELF
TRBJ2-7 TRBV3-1 ASSNSYEQY
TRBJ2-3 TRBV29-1 SAHTDTQY
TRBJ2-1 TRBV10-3 AISDSSGGAGEQF
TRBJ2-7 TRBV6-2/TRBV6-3 ASSQTKREQY
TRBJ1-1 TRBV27 ASSLYRGLNTEAF
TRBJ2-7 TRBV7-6 ASSLAETNYEQY